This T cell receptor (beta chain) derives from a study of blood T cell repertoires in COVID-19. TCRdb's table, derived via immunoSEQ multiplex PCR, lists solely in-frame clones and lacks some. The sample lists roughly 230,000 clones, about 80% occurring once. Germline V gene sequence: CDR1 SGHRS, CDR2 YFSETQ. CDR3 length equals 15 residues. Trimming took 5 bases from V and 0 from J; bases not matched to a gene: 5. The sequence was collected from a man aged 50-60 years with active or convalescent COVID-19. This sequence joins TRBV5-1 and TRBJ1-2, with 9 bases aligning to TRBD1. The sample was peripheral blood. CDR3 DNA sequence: TGCGCCAGCAGTCCCACAGGGGGCCCTAACTATGGCTACACCTTC. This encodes CASSPTGGPNYGYTF.